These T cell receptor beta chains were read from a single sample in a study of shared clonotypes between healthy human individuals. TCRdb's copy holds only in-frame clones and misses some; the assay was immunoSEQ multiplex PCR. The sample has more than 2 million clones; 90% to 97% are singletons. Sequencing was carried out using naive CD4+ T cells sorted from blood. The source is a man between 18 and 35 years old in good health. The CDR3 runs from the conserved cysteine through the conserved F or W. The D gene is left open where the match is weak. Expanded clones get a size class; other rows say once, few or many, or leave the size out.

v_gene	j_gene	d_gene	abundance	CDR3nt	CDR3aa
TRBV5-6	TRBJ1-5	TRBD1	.	TGTGCCAGCAGCTTGGACAGGGGATCGAGAAATCAGCCCCAGCATTTT	CASSLDRGSRNQPQHF
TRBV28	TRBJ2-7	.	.	TGTGCCAGCAGTGTCTACCGAGCCTACGAGCAGTACTTC	CASSVYRAYEQYF
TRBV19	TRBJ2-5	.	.	TGTGCCAGTAGTACGGCTAGGGGATATCGAGAGACCCAGTACTTC	CASSTARGYRETQYF
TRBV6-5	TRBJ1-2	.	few	TGTGCCAGCAGTTACGGGTATGGCTACACCTTC	CASSYGYGYTF
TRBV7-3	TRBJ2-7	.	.	TGTGCCAGCAGCTTACAAGGCGGGACATCGGACCACTACGAGCAGTACTTC	CASSLQGGTSDHYEQYF
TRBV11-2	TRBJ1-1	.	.	TGTGCCAGCAGCTTAGTCTCGGGCAGGGTGAACACTGAAGCTTTCTTT	CASSLVSGRVNTEAFF
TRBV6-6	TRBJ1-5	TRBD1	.	TGTGCCAGCAGTTCGGGACAGTTTGATAGCAATCAGCCCCAGCATTTT	CASSSGQFDSNQPQHF
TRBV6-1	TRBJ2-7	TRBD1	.	TGTGCCAGCAGTGAGAGGGGGCTCTACGAGCAGTACTTC	CASSERGLYEQYF
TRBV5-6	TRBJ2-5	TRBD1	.	TGTGCCAGCAGCCCAAACAGGGGCCTCCAAGAGACCCAGTACTTC	CASSPNRGLQETQYF
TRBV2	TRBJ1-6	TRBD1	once	TGTGCCAGCAGTGGACAGGGGGATAATTCACCCCTCCACTTT	CASSGQGDNSPLHF
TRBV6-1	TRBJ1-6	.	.	TGTGCCAGCAGTGAAAAGACAGTTCTTATCTCCTATAATTCACCCCTCCACTTT	CASSEKTVLISYNSPLHF
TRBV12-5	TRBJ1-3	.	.	TGTGCTAGTGGTTTGGTAGAAGGGAGCTCTGGAAACACCATATATTTT	CASGLVEGSSGNTIYF
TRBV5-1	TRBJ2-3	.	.	TGCGCCAGCAGCACCGAGGTGGGAGTAACAGATACGCAGTATTTT	CASSTEVGVTDTQYF
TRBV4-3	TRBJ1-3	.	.	TGCGCCAGCAGCCAAGAACGGGGAAACACCATATATTTT	CASSQERGNTIYF
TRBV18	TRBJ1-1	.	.	TGTGCCAGCTCACCCGGCGGGCACCCGAACACTGAAGCTTTCTTT	CASSPGGHPNTEAFF
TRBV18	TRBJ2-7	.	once	TGTGCCAGCTCCCAGACTGACAACTACGAGCAGTACTTC	CASSQTDNYEQYF
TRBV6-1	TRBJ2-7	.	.	TGTGCCAGCAGTTCGACAGATACCTACGAGCAGTACTTC	CASSSTDTYEQYF
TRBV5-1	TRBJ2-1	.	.	TGCGCCAGCACCCGGGACGCGGGGCGCGATGAGCAGTTCTTC	CASTRDAGRDEQFF
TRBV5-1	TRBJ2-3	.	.	TGCGCCAGCAGCTCCGGGCCCGGGACAGATACGCAGTATTTT	CASSSGPGTDTQYF
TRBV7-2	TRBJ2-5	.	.	TGTGCCAGCAGCATCCACCTCCAAGAGACCCAGTACTTC	CASSIHLQETQYF
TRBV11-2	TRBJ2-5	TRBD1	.	TGTGCCAGCAGCAGAATGACAGGGGGCTGGGAGACCCAGTACTTC	CASSRMTGGWETQYF
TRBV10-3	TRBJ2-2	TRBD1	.	TGTGCCATCGGACAGGGTGGAACCGGGGAGCTGTTTTTT	CAIGQGGTGELFF
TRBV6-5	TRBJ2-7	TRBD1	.	TGTGCCAGCAGAAGAACAGGGGGCTACGAGCAGTACTTC	CASRRTGGYEQYF
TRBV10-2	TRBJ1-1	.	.	TGCGCCAGCAGTGACGACCAGCGGATGAACACTGAAGCTTTCTTT	CASSDDQRMNTEAFF
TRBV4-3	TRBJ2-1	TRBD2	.	TGCGCCAGCAGCCAAGATAGGACTAGCTTCGATGAGCAGTTCTTC	CASSQDRTSFDEQFF
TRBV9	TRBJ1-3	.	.	TGTGCCAGCAGCGTAGGGGCGGACCATCCTGGAAACACCATATATTTT	CASSVGADHPGNTIYF
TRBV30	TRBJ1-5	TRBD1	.	TGTGCCTGGAGTCTCGGACAGGGAGGGGGATCGCCCCAGCATTTT	CAWSLGQGGGSPQHF
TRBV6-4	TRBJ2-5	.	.	TGTGCCAGCAGTGACTCGAGAGGAGAGGGGCAAGAGACCCAGTACTTC	CASSDSRGEGQETQYF
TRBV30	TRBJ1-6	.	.	TGTGCGGAGAGGGGACGAGAGGATTCACCCCTCCACTTT	CAERGREDSPLHF
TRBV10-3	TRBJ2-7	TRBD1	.	TGTGCCGCCGGTGGGGACAGGTCCTACGAGCAGTACTTC	CAAGGDRSYEQYF
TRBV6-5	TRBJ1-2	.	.	TGTGCCAGCAGTTACTCGATCAGCGGGGCCTATGGCTACACCTTC	CASSYSISGAYGYTF
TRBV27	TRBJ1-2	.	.	TGTGCCAGCAGCAATAGGGGCTATGGCTACACCTTC	CASSNRGYGYTF
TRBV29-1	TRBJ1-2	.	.	TGCAGCGTCCCCGGGACCCCGTCTGTGTATGGCTACACCTTC	CSVPGTPSVYGYTF
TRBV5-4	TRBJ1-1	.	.	TGTGCCAGCAGCTTGGCTGAGTTCATGAACACTGAAGCTTTCTTT	CASSLAEFMNTEAFF
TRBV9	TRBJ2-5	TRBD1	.	TGTGCCAGCAGCGTGGCCAGGGGGCAGGAGACCCAGTACTTC	CASSVARGQETQYF
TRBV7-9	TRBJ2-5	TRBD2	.	TGTGCCAGCAGCCCAACGGGCGGGAGCCAAGAGACCCAGTACTTC	CASSPTGGSQETQYF
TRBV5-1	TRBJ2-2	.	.	TGCGCCAGCAGCTTGGAGGGTAGCACCGGGGAGCTGTTTTTT	CASSLEGSTGELFF
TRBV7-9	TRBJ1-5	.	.	TGTGCCAGCAGCTCGGAGGTCAATCAGCCCCAGCATTTT	CASSSEVNQPQHF
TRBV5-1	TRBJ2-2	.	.	TGCGCCAGCAGCTTGGGGCGGGAAGGGAACACCGGGGAGCTGTTTTTT	CASSLGREGNTGELFF
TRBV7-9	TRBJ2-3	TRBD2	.	TGTGCCAGCAGCCTCCCGGGGGGGCCTGGGGAAGATACGCAGTATTTT	CASSLPGGPGEDTQYF
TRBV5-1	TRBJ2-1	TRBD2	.	TGCGCCAGCAGCTTGACTAGCGGAGCCTACAATGAGCAGTTCTTC	CASSLTSGAYNEQFF
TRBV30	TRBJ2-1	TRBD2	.	TGTGCCTGGAGAGCGGGACTAGCGGAGTTCTTC	CAWRAGLAEFF
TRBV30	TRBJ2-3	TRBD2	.	TGTGCCTGGGGACTAGCGGGGGGTGGCGGTACGCAGTATTTT	CAWGLAGGGGTQYF
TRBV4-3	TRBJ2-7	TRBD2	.	TGCGCCAGCAGCCAAAATGCGGGAGTCAGCTTCTACGAGCAGTACTTC	CASSQNAGVSFYEQYF
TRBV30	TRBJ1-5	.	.	TGTGCCTGGAGTTCAGGGCGCGTCGGCAATCAGCCCCAGCATTTT	CAWSSGRVGNQPQHF
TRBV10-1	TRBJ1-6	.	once	TGCGCCAGCTCCCGGGGGAACCAAGGATCACCCCTCCACTTT	CASSRGNQGSPLHF